This TCR beta chain was identified in a study of blood T cells in healthy people across ages. Whole-study results and caveats: Both higher diversity and more naive CD4+ cells marked long-lived donors when set against aged donors.

Trimming stripped 3 bases from V and 2 bases from J, with 8 bases between. The CDR3 is 13 amino acids. Germline V CDR1 and CDR2: DFQATT, SNEGSKA (reference sequence). A few counts support this clonotype. Its specificity is not known. A second 7 to 11 cycle PCR used barcoded and J-beta primers. MiXCR, run by TCRdb on the 5' RACE reads, gives a single entry per CDR3 protein. The sample records 540,000 or so distinct CDR3 sequences, around 50% being singletons. Peripheral blood, approximately 10 milliliters per donor, was collected. The rearrangement joins TRBV20-1 to TRBJ2-1; possible D gene TRBD2, 5 bases. Sequenced input: blood. This receptor was obtained from a man aged 80 or over in good health. DNA for the CDR3: TGCAGTGCTAGCCGGAGGACCTACAATGAGCAGTTCTTC. It specifies CSASRRTYNEQFF.